This T cell receptor (beta chain) derives from a study of blood T cell repertoires in COVID-19. This CDR3 is 13 amino acids long. Germline V gene lookup returns CDR1 SGHRS and CDR2 YFSETQ. Deletions cut 8 bases from V and 2 bases from J, with 13 bases between. Produced via immunoSEQ multiplex PCR; TCRdb's table is partial and in-frame only. The repertoire consists of about 400,000 clones, with roughly 87% occurring once and the leading ten covering about 2.1%. Material for sequencing was PBMCs or T cells enriched from blood (not recorded which). The chain combines TRBV5-1 with TRBJ1-2; D gene uncertain. This TCR derives from a woman aged 40 to 50 with acute COVID-19. The CDR3 spells CASSYGENYGYTF. Written as DNA, the CDR3 is TGCGCCAGTTCCTACGGGGAAAACTATGGCTACACCTTC.